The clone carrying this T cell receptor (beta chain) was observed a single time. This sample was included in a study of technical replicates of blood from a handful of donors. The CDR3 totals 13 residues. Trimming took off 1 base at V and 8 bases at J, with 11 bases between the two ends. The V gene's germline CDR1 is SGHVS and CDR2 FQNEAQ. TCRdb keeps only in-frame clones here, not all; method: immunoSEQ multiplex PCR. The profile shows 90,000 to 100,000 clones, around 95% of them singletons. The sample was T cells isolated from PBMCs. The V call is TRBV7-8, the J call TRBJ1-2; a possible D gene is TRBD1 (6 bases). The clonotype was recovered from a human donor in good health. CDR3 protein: CASSLDRDAGYTF. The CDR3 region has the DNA TGTGCCAGCAGCTTAGACAGGGATGCGGGCTACACCTTC.